This T cell receptor (beta chain) was captured in a study of OX40 agonist ivuxolimab in advanced cancers. About the study as a whole: Ivuxolimab was an agonistic, fully human IgG2 monoclonal antibody directed against OX40 (CD134), a costimulatory receptor. In the dose-escalation cohort, roughly four fifths of patients were male, and the mean age was approximately 60 years, with a range of roughly 23 to 85. Partial responses occurred in three dose-escalation patients: two with cutaneous melanoma and one with hepatocellular carcinoma. Intravenous ivuxolimab was administered to patients every 2 weeks at six dose levels: 0.01, 0.1, 0.3, 1.5, 3 and 10 mg/kg. Of the 50 to 55 dose-escalation patients, hepatocellular carcinoma was present in about 20, melanoma in approximately 15, renal cell carcinoma in 9 and head and neck cancer in 9. The paper reports the monotherapy dose-escalation portion (N of about 54 patients) of the phase I ivuxolimab trial. The purpose of peripheral TCRbeta sequencing was to test whether ivuxolimab changed TCR sequence diversity and led to clonal T-cell expansion. Patients were allowed to have had prior anti-PD-1, anti-PD-L1 or anti-CTLA-4 therapy, and 30% to 50% of the dose-escalation patients had previously received checkpoint inhibitors.

Genomic DNA was isolated from the sorted cells so that the TCRbeta CDR3 region could be sequenced. The immunoSEQ Assay was used for sequencing of TCRbeta CDR3 regions. Not all clones reach the TCRdb copy of this immuneACCESS table, which keeps in-frame sequences only. Checked studies attribute under half of the gap to unresolved V genes and leave the rest unexplained. The sample table contains 65,000 to 90,000 clones; only one count was recorded for roughly 90% of them. The top ten hold 10% of the sample. This clone showed up just once. Its antigen is currently not known. No quality values exist for individual bases; no much larger clone is one base distant. Results the study describes overall, beyond this receptor: On average, CD8+ T cells showed more expanded clones than CD4+ T cells after ivuxolimab. Low levels of normalized T-cell clonal expansion were also shown by some nonresponding patients. Clonal expansion of both CD4+ and CD8+ blood T cells was observed from baseline to week 6 at doses 0.1 to 3.0 mg/kg. The antigen specificity of the peripheral T cells that underwent clonal expansion was not determined. In the 0.1-3.0 mg/kg groups, partial responders were among the patients with the lowest normalized peripheral clonal expansion, particularly in CD8+ T cells.

The trial excluded patients who had a history of autoimmune disease or who were on systemic immunosuppression. In every dose cohort, peripheral blood was drawn for TCR sequencing at baseline, cycle 4 day 1, and cycle 7 day 1. The samples were drawn from a first-in-human, open-label, multicenter phase I dose-escalation trial of ivuxolimab. Adults with locally advanced or metastatic melanoma, renal cell carcinoma, hepatocellular carcinoma or head and neck squamous cell carcinoma were enrolled in the trial. CD4+ and CD8+ T cells were sorted separately from peripheral blood before TCR sequencing. Specimen: CD4+ or CD8+ T cells sorted from blood, collected in a trial of the OX40 agonist ivuxolimab. The TCR originated in an adult with an advanced solid tumor such as melanoma, head and neck, liver or kidney cancer.

The DNA sequence follows: TGTGCCAGCAGTGAAATCCTAGAAGAGACCCAGTACTTC. The encoded protein is CASSEILEETQYF. The sequence joins TRBV6-1 to TRBJ2-5; no D gene is confidently identified. V is cut by 2 bases and J by 3 bases, and the space between the germline ends is 7 bases. From its cysteine to its phenylalanine, the CDR3 spans 13 amino acids. Just CDR3 DNA is preserved here, 39 bases in frame from base 1. CDR1 is given as MNHNS and CDR2 as SASEGT, both from the germline V gene.